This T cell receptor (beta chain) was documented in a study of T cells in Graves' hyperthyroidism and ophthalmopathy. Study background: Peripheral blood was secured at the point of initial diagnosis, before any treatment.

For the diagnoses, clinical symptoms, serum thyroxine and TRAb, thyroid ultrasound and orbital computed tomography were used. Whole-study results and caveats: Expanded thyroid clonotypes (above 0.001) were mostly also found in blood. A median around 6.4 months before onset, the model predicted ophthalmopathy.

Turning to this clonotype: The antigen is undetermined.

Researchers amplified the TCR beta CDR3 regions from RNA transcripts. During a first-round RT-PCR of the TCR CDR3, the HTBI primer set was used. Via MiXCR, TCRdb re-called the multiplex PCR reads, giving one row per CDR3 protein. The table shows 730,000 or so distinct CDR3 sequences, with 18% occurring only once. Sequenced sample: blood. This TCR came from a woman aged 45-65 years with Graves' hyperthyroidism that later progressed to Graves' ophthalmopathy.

The CDR3 DNA is TGTGCCAGCAGGGCCTTCGCGGGGGGGCCCAAAAACATTCAGTACTTC. It translates to CASRAFAGGPKNIQYF. The rearrangement joins TRBV6-1 to TRBJ2-4; TRBD2 matches 9 bases. Trimming at V came to 6 bases and at J to 2 bases, leaving 8 bases not matched to a gene. This CDR3 is built from 16 residues. Germline loops: CDR1 MNHNS, CDR2 SASEGT.